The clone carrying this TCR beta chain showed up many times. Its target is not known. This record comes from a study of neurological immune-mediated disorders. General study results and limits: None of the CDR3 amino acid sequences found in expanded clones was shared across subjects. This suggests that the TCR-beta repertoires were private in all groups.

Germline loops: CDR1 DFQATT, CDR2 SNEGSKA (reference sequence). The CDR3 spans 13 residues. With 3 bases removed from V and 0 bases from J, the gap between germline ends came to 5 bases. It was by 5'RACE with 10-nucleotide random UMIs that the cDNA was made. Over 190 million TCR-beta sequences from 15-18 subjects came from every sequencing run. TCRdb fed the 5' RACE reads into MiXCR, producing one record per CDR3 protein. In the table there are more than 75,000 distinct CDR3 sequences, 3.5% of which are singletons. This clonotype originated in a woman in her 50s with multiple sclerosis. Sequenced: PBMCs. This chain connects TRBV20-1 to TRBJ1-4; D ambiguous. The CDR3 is CSASFTTNEKLFF. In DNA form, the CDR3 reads TGCAGTGCTAGTTTCACAACTAATGAAAAACTGTTTTTT.